A selection of T cell receptor beta chains follows, all from one sample in a study of regulatory T cells in long-lasting Graves disease. TCRdb used MiXCR to reprocess the multiplex PCR reads, holding one entry per CDR3 protein. The repertoire consists of about 540,000 distinct CDR3 sequences, with roughly 12% occurring once and the leading ten covering roughly a tenth. These data also formed part of another study, on T cells in Graves' hyperthyroidism and ophthalmopathy.

The input for sequencing was peripheral blood mononuclear cells (PBMCs), taken at new diagnosis, from a patient treated with antithyroid drugs. These TCRs come from a man aged 25-40 years with Graves disease. Each CDR3 is given without its conserved first and last residue. Size tells how often a clone was seen (once, few, many) or the class of an expanded clone, and some rows leave it out.

V: TRBV30; J: TRBJ2-3; size: many; CDR3: ASGPGPDTQY
V: TRBV29-1; J: TRBJ1-1; size: .; CDR3: SVDKTGNTEAF
V: TRBV30; J: TRBJ1-5; size: many; CDR3: AWSPMRLNQPQH
V: TRBV18; J: TRBJ2-7; size: many; CDR3: ASSPRDSGEQY
V: TRBV5-1; J: TRBJ2-6; size: .; CDR3: ASSLEGGANVLT
V: TRBV19; J: TRBJ1-5; size: many; CDR3: ASSISSNQPQH
V: TRBV20-1; J: TRBJ1-1; size: many; CDR3: SAPYNEAF
V: TRBV2; J: TRBJ2-7; size: many; CDR3: ASRRDGYEQY
V: TRBV29-1; J: TRBJ1-2; size: few; CDR3: SVAVLAGGDYGYT
V: TRBV14; J: TRBJ2-4; size: .; CDR3: ASSQDGELAKNIQY
V: TRBV27; J: .; size: few; CDR3: ASTDRPGLNNGEQF
V: TRBV11-2; J: TRBJ2-4; size: many; CDR3: ASSLVRQAEAKNIQY
V: TRBV12-3/TRBV12-4; J: TRBJ2-3; size: many; CDR3: ASSLYARTSTDTQY
V: TRBV12-3/TRBV12-4; J: TRBJ2-2; size: .; CDR3: AGSKDRSNTGELF
V: TRBV27; J: TRBJ2-7; size: many; CDR3: ARYGQGEGEQY
V: TRBV2; J: TRBJ2-5; size: many; CDR3: ASSDQQETQY
V: TRBV18; J: TRBJ2-7; size: few; CDR3: ASPPPQGQGPNEQY
V: TRBV9; J: TRBJ2-5; size: many; CDR3: ASSPQGRETQY
V: TRBV10-3; J: TRBJ1-6; size: many; CDR3: AISDGGSPLH
V: TRBV15; J: TRBJ2-4; size: many; CDR3: ATSRDGLLAKNIQY
V: TRBV18; J: TRBJ2-7; size: few; CDR3: ASSPTASSYEQY
V: TRBV9; J: TRBJ2-1; size: once; CDR3: ASSPFTSLRANEQF
V: TRBV4-1; J: TRBJ2-5; size: few; CDR3: ASSLRAMAGVMETQY
V: TRBV7-9; J: TRBJ2-3; size: many; CDR3: ASSWVPATQY
V: TRBV5-1; J: TRBJ1-4; size: many; CDR3: ASSPSRAFNEKLF
V: TRBV5-1; J: TRBJ2-7; size: many; CDR3: ASSLEGEGYEQY
V: TRBV20-1; J: TRBJ1-2; size: many; CDR3: SAGGTGKSGGYT
V: TRBV11-3; J: TRBJ1-1; size: many; CDR3: ASSLSQGVTEAF
V: TRBV5-1; J: TRBJ1-1; size: many; CDR3: ASSLEGARTEAF
V: TRBV9; J: TRBJ2-3; size: .; CDR3: ASSVLAEDTQY
V: TRBV5-1; J: TRBJ1-1; size: few; CDR3: ASSVSQGSGTEAF